One T cell receptor beta chain is described in this entry. Trimming removed 4 bases from V and 6 bases from J, with 17 bases in between. Germline V gene sequence: CDR1 SGHDT, CDR2 YYEEEE. The CDR3 totals 14 residues. The data are from a study of CD8+CD57+ T cells in acquired aplastic anemia. Before being chosen for sequencing, patients had shown CD8+CD57+ cell expansion by flow cytometry. The use of genomic DNA as template underpinned the TCR beta VDJ and CDR3 profiling. MiXCR, run by TCRdb on the reads, gives a single entry per CDR3 protein. The table shows some 150,000 distinct CDR3 sequences, with about two thirds occurring only once.

Sequencing input: sorted CD4+, CD8+, or CD8+CD57+ T cells (not recorded which) from PBMCs. The chain joins TRBV5-6 to TRBJ2-7, with TRBD1 as a possible D gene (6 bases). The receptor comes from a human donor with aplastic anemia. For the CDR3, the DNA is TGTGCCAGCAGCAATGGGGGCCGGCGGGCCGAGCAGTACTTC. Translation gives CASSNGGRRAEQYF. Together with reference TRBV5-6 and TRBJ2-7, the CDR3 gives the full variable domain: DAGVTQSPTHLIKTRGQQVTLRCSPKSGHDTVSWYQQALGQGPQFIFQYYEEEERQRGNFPDRFSGHQFPNYSSELNVNALLLGDSALYLCASSNGGRRAEQYFGPGTRLTVT.